Given below is one TCR beta chain in context. What it binds is unknown. The sample originates from a study of T cell responses to AZD1222 COVID-19 vaccine. Study-level results: Donors skewed white British and female; clonal diversity was possibly underestimated. The study found vaccine-associated CD4 TCRs spanning spike, dominant at 160-218 and 743-854. A rise in Spike-specific TCR breadth and depth followed two AZD1222 doses.

The data were produced by immunoSEQ multiplex PCR, yet TCRdb's version contains in-frame clones alone and is incomplete. The table includes some 130,000 clones, over 85% detected once. Whether given at about 4 or about 12 weeks, second doses were pooled. The CDR3 has 15 amino acids. Trimming took 3 bases from V and 5 from J, leaving 14 bases between them. The germline CDR1 and CDR2 sequences are DFQATT and SNEGSKA (reference sequence). The receptor's source is an adult who received the AZD1222 COVID-19 vaccine. The rearrangement joins TRBV20-1 to TRBJ1-6; the D is unclear. This specimen was peripheral blood, taken 28 days after the second AZD1222 dose. Here the CDR3 DNA reads TGCAGTGCTAGTGTTAGGGCAGACGATAATTCACCCCTCCACTTT. Protein product: CSASVRADDNSPLHF.